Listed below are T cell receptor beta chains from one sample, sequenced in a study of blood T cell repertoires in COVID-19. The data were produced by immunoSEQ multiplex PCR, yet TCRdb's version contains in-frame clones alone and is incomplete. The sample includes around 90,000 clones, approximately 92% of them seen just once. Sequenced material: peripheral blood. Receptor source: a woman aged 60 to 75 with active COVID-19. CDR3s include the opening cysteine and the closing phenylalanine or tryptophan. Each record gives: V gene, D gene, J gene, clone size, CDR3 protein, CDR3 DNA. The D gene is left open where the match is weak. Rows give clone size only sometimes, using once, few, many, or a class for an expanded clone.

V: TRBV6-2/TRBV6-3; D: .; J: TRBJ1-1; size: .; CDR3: CASSDRFGTEAFF; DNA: TGTGCCAGCAGCGACAGATTCGGGACTGAAGCTTTCTTT
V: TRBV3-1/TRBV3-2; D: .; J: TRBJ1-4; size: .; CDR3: CASSPQGISEKLFF; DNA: TGTGCCAGCAGCCCCCAGGGAATAAGTGAAAAACTGTTTTTT
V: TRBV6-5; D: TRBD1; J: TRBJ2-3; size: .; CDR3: CASSSHRGGTDTQYF; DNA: TGTGCCAGCAGTTCCCACAGGGGAGGCACAGATACGCAGTATTTT
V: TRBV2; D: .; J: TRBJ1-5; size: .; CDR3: CASSAGPGVGNQPQHF; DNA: TGTGCCAGCAGTGCGGGACCAGGGGTGGGCAATCAGCCCCAGCATTTT
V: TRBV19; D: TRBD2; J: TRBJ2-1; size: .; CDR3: CASSMREGPSEQFF; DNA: TGTGCCAGTAGTATGCGGGAGGGCCCCTCGGAGCAGTTCTTC
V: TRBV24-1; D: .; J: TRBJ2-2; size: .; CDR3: CATSVPVGGKGLTTGELFF; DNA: TGTGCCACCAGTGTCCCGGTAGGGGGTAAAGGGTTGACCACCGGGGAGCTGTTTTTT
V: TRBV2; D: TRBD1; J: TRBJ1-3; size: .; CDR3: CATTGELSGNTIYF; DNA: TGTGCCACGACAGGGGAGCTCTCTGGAAACACCATATATTTT
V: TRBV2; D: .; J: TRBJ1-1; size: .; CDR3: CASSSRDLGVAFF; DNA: TGTGCCAGCAGTTCGCGGGACTTGGGGGTAGCTTTCTTT
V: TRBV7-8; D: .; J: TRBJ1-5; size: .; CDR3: CASHAGFTGPSNQPQHF; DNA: TGTGCCAGCCATGCTGGCTTCACAGGCCCTAGCAATCAGCCCCAGCATTTT
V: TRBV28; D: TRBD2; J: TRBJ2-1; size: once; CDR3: CASGALRLAGNNEQFF; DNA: TGTGCCAGCGGGGCCCTGCGACTAGCGGGGAACAATGAGCAGTTCTTC
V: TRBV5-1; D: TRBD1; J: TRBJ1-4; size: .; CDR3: CASSPGTGETGLFF; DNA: TGCGCCAGCAGCCCCGGGACAGGGGAAACGGGACTGTTTTTT
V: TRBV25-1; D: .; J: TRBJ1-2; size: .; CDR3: CASSEGRISGYTF; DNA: TGTGCCAGCAGTGAAGGCAGGATAAGTGGCTACACCTTC
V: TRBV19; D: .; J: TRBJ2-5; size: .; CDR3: CASSMAAASGETQYF; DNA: TGTGCCAGTAGTATGGCGGCCGCATCAGGGGAGACCCAGTACTTC
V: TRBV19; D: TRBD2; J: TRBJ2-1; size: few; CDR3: CASKAGEAVSEQFF; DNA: TGTGCCAGTAAGGCGGGGGAAGCGGTAAGTGAGCAGTTCTTC
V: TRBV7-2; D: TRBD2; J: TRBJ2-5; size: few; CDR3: CASSLVRGGQQTQYF; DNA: TGTGCCAGCAGCTTAGTTCGGGGGGGCCAGCAGACCCAGTACTTC
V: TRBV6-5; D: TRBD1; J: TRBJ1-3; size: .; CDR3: CASSLGGASGNTIYF; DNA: TGTGCCAGCAGTCTAGGGGGCGCGTCTGGAAACACCATATATTTT
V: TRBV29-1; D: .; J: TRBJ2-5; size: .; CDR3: CSAREGSGETQYF; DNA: TGCAGCGCTAGGGAAGGGAGCGGAGAGACCCAGTACTTC
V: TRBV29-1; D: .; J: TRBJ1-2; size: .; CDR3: CSVVPQGAEGGYTF; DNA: TGCAGCGTTGTTCCTCAAGGGGCAGAAGGTGGCTACACCTTC
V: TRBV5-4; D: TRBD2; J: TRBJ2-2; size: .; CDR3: CASRPGGLASGELFF; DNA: TGTGCCAGCAGACCGGGCGGACTAGCCTCCGGGGAGCTGTTTTTT
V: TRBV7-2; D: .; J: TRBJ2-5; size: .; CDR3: CASSLNRQETQYF; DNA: TGTGCCAGCAGCTTGAACAGGCAAGAGACCCAGTACTTC
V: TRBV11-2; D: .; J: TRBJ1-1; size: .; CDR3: CASSPERKNTEAFF; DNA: TGTGCCAGCAGCCCCGAGAGGAAGAACACTGAAGCTTTCTTT
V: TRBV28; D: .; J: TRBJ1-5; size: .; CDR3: CATWGGPRQPQHF; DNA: TGTGCCACCTGGGGGGGTCCCAGGCAGCCCCAGCATTTT
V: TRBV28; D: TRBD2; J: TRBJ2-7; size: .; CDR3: CASSPPEREGEQYF; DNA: TGTGCCAGCAGTCCCCCTGAGCGGGAGGGGGAGCAGTACTTC
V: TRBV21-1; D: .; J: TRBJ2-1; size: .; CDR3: CASSKSILAGSYNEQFF; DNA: TGTGCCAGCAGCAAGTCGATCCTAGCGGGGTCCTACAATGAGCAGTTCTTC
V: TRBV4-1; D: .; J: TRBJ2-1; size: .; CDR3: CASSQDPRDNDEQFF; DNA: TGCGCCAGCAGCCAAGATCCCCGGGACAATGATGAGCAGTTCTTC
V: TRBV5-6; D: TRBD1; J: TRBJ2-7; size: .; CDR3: CASSVGQGVYEQYF; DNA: TGTGCCAGCAGCGTGGGACAGGGAGTCTACGAGCAGTACTTC
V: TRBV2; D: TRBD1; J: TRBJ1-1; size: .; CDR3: CASRGTGGLTEAFF; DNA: TGTGCCAGCAGAGGGACAGGGGGGCTCACTGAAGCTTTCTTT
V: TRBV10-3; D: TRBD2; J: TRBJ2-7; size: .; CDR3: CAISETSGGSYEQYF; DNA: TGTGCCATCAGTGAGACTAGCGGGGGGTCCTACGAGCAGTACTTC
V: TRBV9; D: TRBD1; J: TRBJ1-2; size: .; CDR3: CASSPGQDRGYTF; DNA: TGTGCCAGCAGCCCTGGACAGGACCGGGGCTACACCTTC
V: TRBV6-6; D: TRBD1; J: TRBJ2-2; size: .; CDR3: CAIRPGQSTGELFF; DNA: TGTGCCATCCGACCGGGACAGAGCACCGGGGAGCTGTTTTTT
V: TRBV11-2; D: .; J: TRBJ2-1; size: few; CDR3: CASSLAVYNEQFF; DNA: TGTGCCAGCAGCTTAGCGGTATACAATGAGCAGTTCTTC
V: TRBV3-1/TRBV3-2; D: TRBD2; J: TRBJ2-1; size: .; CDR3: CASSLGTIYNEQFF; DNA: TGTGCCAGCAGCCTTGGGACTATCTACAATGAGCAGTTCTTC
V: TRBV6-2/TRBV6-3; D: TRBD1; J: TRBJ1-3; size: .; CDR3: CASSDATDRVSGTIYF; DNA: TGTGCCAGCAGCGACGCGACGGACAGGGTATCCGGAACCATATATTTT
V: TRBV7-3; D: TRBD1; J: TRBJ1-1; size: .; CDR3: CASSPQGASSEAFF; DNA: TGTGCCAGCAGCCCTCAGGGGGCAAGCTCTGAAGCTTTCTTT
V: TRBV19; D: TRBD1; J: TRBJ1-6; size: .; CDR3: CATTGGPYNSPLHF; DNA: TGTGCCACCACAGGGGGACCCTATAATTCACCCCTCCACTTT
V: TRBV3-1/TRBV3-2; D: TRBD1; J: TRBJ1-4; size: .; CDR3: CASSHGTARTNEKLFF; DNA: TGTGCCAGCAGCCACGGGACAGCCAGAACAAATGAAAAACTGTTTTTT
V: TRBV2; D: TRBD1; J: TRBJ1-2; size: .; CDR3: CASNRDSSYGYTF; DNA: TGTGCCAGCAATCGGGACAGTAGCTATGGCTACACCTTC
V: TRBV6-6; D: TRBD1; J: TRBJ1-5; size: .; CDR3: CASSYGTGNQPQHF; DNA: TGTGCCAGCAGTTACGGGACAGGGAATCAGCCCCAGCATTTT
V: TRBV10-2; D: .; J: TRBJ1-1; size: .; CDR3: CASSVTANTEAFF; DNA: TGCGCCAGCAGTGTTACAGCGAACACTGAAGCTTTCTTT
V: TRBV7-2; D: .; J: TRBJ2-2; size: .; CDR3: CASSHGSRPNTGELFF; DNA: TGTGCCAGCAGCCATGGGTCGCGGCCGAACACCGGGGAGCTGTTTTTT
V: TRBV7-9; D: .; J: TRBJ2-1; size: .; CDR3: CASSSEAGEQFF; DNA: TGTGCCAGCAGCTCGGAGGCAGGAGAGCAGTTCTTC
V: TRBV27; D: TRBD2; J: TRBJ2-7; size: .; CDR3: CASSLSVSGAQPYEQYF; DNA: TGTGCCAGCAGTTTATCGGTTAGCGGGGCCCAACCCTACGAGCAGTACTTC
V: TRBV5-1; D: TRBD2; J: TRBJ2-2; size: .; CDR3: CASNPQAGGPGELFF; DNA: TGCGCCAGCAACCCCCAAGCGGGGGGCCCCGGGGAGCTGTTTTTT
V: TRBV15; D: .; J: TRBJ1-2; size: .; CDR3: CATSRPDSNYGYTF; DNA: TGTGCCACCAGCAGACCGGACAGCAACTATGGCTACACCTTC
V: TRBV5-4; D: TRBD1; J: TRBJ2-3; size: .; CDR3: CASSQGERTDTQYF; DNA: TGTGCCAGCAGCCAGGGGGAAAGAACAGATACGCAGTATTTT
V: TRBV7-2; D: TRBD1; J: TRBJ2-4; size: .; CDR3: CASSLLPGQGVNIQYF; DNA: TGTGCCAGCAGCTTACTCCCCGGACAGGGGGTAAACATTCAGTACTTC
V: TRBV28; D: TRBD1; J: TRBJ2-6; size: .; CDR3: CASTETGTASGANVLTF; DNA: TGTGCCAGCACCGAGACCGGGACAGCCTCTGGGGCCAACGTCCTGACTTTC
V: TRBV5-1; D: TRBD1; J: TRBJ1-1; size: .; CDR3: CASKSTGGTEAFF; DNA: TGCGCCAGCAAATCGACAGGGGGCACTGAAGCTTTCTTT
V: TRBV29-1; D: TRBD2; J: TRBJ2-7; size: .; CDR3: CSVEGQGGYEQYF; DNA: TGCAGCGTTGAAGGCCAGGGAGGGTACGAGCAGTACTTC
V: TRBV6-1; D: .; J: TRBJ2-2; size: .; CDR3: CASSENLPPGELFF; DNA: TGTGCCAGCAGTGAAAATCTTCCTCCCGGGGAGCTGTTTTTT